The next 26 T cell receptor beta chains were all read from a single sample in a study of blood T cell repertoires in COVID-19. This table comes from immunoSEQ multiplex PCR, and its TCRdb copy is limited to in-frame clones, with some not included. The sample lists some 200,000 clones, roughly 80% seen once, with around 15% in the top ten. Material: peripheral blood. Receptors were obtained from a young man with active or convalescent COVID-19.

V and J are TRBV10-3 and TRBJ2-1, with D perhaps matching TRBD1 (7 bases). Germline-derived CDR1 and CDR2 are ENHRY and SYGVKD. The CDR3 consists of 14 residues. V was cut by 7 bases and J by 7 bases, with 17 bases left in between. DNA of the CDR3: TGTGCCATCAAACCCAGGGGGACTCTTAATGAGCAGTTCTTC. Translated, it gives CAIKPRGTLNEQFF.

The chain recombines TRBV7-8 with TRBJ2-7, with 14 bases lining up with TRBD2. CDR1 is SGHVS and CDR2 is FQNEAQ in the germline V gene. J lost 4 bases, V lost 5 bases, and 10 bases had no gene match. This CDR3 has 17 residues. As DNA, the CDR3 is TGTGCCAGCAGCCCCGATCGACTAGCGGGGGGGCCGTACGAGCAGTACGTC. The encoded protein is CASSPDRLAGGPYEQYV.

The J gene is TRBJ2-7, the V gene TRBV6-2 or TRBV6-3; weak D call: TRBD2 (5 bases). Germline assignment: CDR1 MNHEY and CDR2 SVGEGT. V gave up 2 bases and J gave up 3 bases, with 11 bases separating them. This CDR3 has 14 amino acids. CDR3 protein: CASSYPDYFYEQYF. CDR3 nucleotides: TGTGCCAGCAGTTACCCCGACTATTTCTACGAGCAGTACTTC.

The V and J genes are TRBV10-3 and TRBJ1-2; D is ambiguous. V shed 9 bases and J shed 8 bases, with 19 bases lying between them. Germline CDR1 ENHRY, CDR2 SYGVKD. The CDR3 spans 13 residues. CDR3 sequence (DNA): TGTGCCATAACACCGATCCCCGAACGCGGCTACACCTTC. Its translation: CAITPIPERGYTF.

This sequence joins TRBV2 and TRBJ1-2; D possibly corresponds to TRBD1 (6 bases). Germline V gene sequence: CDR1 SNHLY, CDR2 FYNNEI. V gave up 6 bases and J gave up 4 bases, with 9 bases separating them. The CDR3 is 12 amino acids. The CDR3 sequence: CASRETGYGYTF. The CDR3 coding sequence is TGTGCCAGCAGGGAGACAGGCTATGGCTACACCTTC.

The genes are TRBV27 and TRBJ1-4; D ambiguous. The CDR3 sequence is 15 residues long. Germline lookup yields CDR1 MNHEY and CDR2 SMNVEV (reference sequence). V was pared by 6 bases and J by 3 bases, with 14 bases between. The CDR3 region is CASRTGGAANEKLFF. For the CDR3, the DNA is TGTGCCAGCAGAACTGGAGGAGCAGCTAATGAAAAACTGTTTTTT.

The chain is built from TRBV28 and TRBJ1-6, with D perhaps matching TRBD1 (5 bases). The germline CDR1 and CDR2 sequences are MDHEN and SYDVKM. The CDR3 runs 14 residues. The V end was cut by 2 bases, the J end by 7 bases, with 9 bases between. CDR3 bases: TGTGCCAGCAGTTTAGACCAGGGAAATTCACCCCTCCACTTT. The encoded protein is CASSLDQGNSPLHF.

This rearrangement joins TRBV28 to TRBJ1-4; D is uncertain. Trimming cost V 10 bases and J 4 bases, with 16 bases left between them. In germline, CDR1 is MDHEN, CDR2 SYDVKM. The length of the CDR3 is 14 residues. In nucleotides, the CDR3 is TGTGCCACTACTTCGGGTCGCTATAATGAAAAACTGTTTTTT. Translating it yields CATTSGRYNEKLFF. The entire variable domain, with the rest obtained from reference TRBV28 and TRBJ1-4, is as follows: DVKVTQSSRYLVKRTGEKVFLECVQDMDHENMFWYRQDPGLGLRLIYFSYDVKMKEKGDIPEGYSVSREKKERFSLILESASTNQTSMYLCATTSGRYNEKLFFGSGTQLSVL.

This clone was observed a handful of times. The V call is TRBV25-1, the J call TRBJ1-3; TRBD1 aligns across 7 bases. The V and J ends lost 3 bases and 2 bases, in that order; junction bases with no gene match: 1. This CDR3 is 14 amino acids long. Germline CDR1 MGHDK, CDR2 SYGVNS. CDR3 protein: CASSEDRTGNTIYF. The CDR3 DNA follows: TGTGCCAGCAGTGAGGACAGGACTGGAAACACCATATATTTT.

V and J are TRBV28 and TRBJ2-1; 7 positions match TRBD2. Germline V gives CDR1 MDHEN, CDR2 SYDVKM. The V and J ends lost 1 base and 3 bases, in that order; junction bases with no gene match: 3. The CDR3 consists of 15 residues. As DNA, the CDR3 is TGTGCCAGCAGTTTATTAAGCGGGGACTACAATGAGCAGTTCTTC. It yields the protein CASSLLSGDYNEQFF.

The genes are TRBV7-9 and TRBJ2-3; TRBD2 matches 14 bases. There are 16 residues in the CDR3. Germline V gene data show CDR1 as SEHNR and CDR2 as FQNEAQ (reference sequence). V lost 4 bases to trimming and J lost 5 bases; unmatched junction nucleotides: 5. Here the CDR3 DNA reads TGTGCCAGCAGCTCCCCCGGGACTAGCGGGAGAGATACGCAGTATTTT. Its protein product is CASSSPGTSGRDTQYF.

The V call is TRBV7-3, the J call TRBJ2-5; the D gene is possibly TRBD2 (5 bases). Per the germline V gene, CDR1 is SGHTA and CDR2 is FQGTGA. There are 13 residues in the CDR3. The V end lost 6 bases, the J end lost 1 base, and 9 bases lay between the germline ends. The chain's CDR3 is CASSDGIQETQYF. The CDR3 nucleotides are TGTGCCAGCAGTGACGGGATCCAAGAGACCCAGTACTTC.

V gene TRBV19 combines with J gene TRBJ1-1; TRBD1 is a possible D gene (5 bases). Germline loops: CDR1 LNHDA, CDR2 SQIVND (reference sequence). This CDR3 has 14 amino acids. V dropped 1 base and J dropped 3 bases, with 9 bases sitting between them. CDR3 protein: CASSIGDRDTEAFF. CDR3 in DNA: TGTGCCAGTAGTATAGGAGACAGAGACACTGAAGCTTTCTTT.

V is TRBV7-9 and J is TRBJ2-7; a possible D gene is TRBD2 (6 bases). The ends were cut back, 5 bases at V and 0 bases at J, with 20 bases in the middle. The CDR3 covers 17 residues. Germline assignment: CDR1 SEHNR and CDR2 FQNEAQ (reference sequence). Here the CDR3 reads CASSPGGHLYSSYEQYV. CDR3 DNA: TGTGCCAGCAGCCCCGGGGGTCACCTCTATAGCTCCTACGAGCAGTACGTC.

V and J are TRBV7-2 and TRBJ2-7; D might be TRBD2 (5 bases). This CDR3 spans 13 amino acids. V was clipped by 4 bases and J by 7 bases, with 14 bases between them. The germline gives CDR1 SGHTA, CDR2 FQGNSA. This chain's CDR3 is CASSSPGRGEQYF. The CDR3 DNA sequence: TGTGCCAGCAGCTCCCCTGGGCGAGGGGAGCAGTACTTC.

The chain employs TRBV4-1 and TRBJ2-2; 9 bases map to TRBD1. After removal of 1 base from V and 5 bases from J, the junction contained 5 bases not matched to a gene. The CDR3 length is 16 residues. Germline assignment: CDR1 MGHRA and CDR2 YSYEKL. The chain's CDR3 is CASSQAHDRGTGELFF. The CDR3 coding sequence is TGCGCCAGCAGCCAAGCCCACGACAGGGGGACCGGGGAGCTGTTTTTT.

The chain links TRBV5-1 to TRBJ2-1; 9 bases are a match to TRBD2. CDR3 length: 15 residues. The germline V gene encodes CDR1 SGHRS and CDR2 YFSETQ. Trimming at V came to 4 bases and at J to 3 bases, leaving 5 bases not matched to a gene. The CDR3 sequence is CASSPIAGDYNEQFF. DNA for the CDR3: TGCGCCAGCAGCCCAATAGCGGGGGACTACAATGAGCAGTTCTTC.

The V call is TRBV5-1, the J call TRBJ1-5, with TRBD1 as a possible D gene (6 bases). This CDR3 spans 15 amino acids. The V end was cut by 0 bases, the J end by 2 bases, with 9 bases between. Germline V gene data show CDR1 as SGHRS and CDR2 as YFSETQ. This chain's CDR3 is CASSLEGGGNQPQHF. CDR3 nucleotide sequence: TGCGCCAGCAGCTTGGAAGGGGGGGGCAATCAGCCCCAGCATTTT.

This chain uses TRBV19 with TRBJ1-5, with 7 nucleotides matching TRBD1. The CDR3 totals 15 residues. In germline, CDR1 is LNHDA, CDR2 SQIVND (reference sequence). Trimming cost V 3 bases and J 2 bases; bases outside gene matches: 4. The CDR3 protein is CASSISGGGNQPQHF. The DNA for the CDR3 is TGTGCCAGTAGTATTTCAGGGGGAGGCAATCAGCCCCAGCATTTT. Full variable domain (rest looked up from reference TRBV19 and TRBJ1-5): DGGITQSPKYLFRKEGQNVTLSCEQNLNHDAMYWYRQDPGQGLRLIYYSQIVNDFQKGDIAEGYSVSREKKESFPLTVTSAQKNPTAFYLCASSISGGGNQPQHFGDGTRLSIL.

Comments on this clone: Other DNA sequences of this sample code for an identical CDR3. This chain links TRBV5-1 with TRBJ1-4; a possible D gene is TRBD1 (5 bases). The V gene lost 0 bases and the J gene lost 1 base, with 7 bases spanning the gap. Germline loops: CDR1 SGHRS, CDR2 YFSETQ. The CDR3 runs 15 residues. CDR3 DNA sequence: TGCGCCAGCAGCTTGGCGGGGGGAACTAATGAAAAACTGTTTTTT. It codes for CASSLAGGTNEKLFF.

The chain combines TRBV5-1 with TRBJ2-2; possibly TRBD2 for D (7 bases). Germline-derived CDR1 and CDR2 are SGHRS and YFSETQ. V was clipped by 5 bases and J by 5 bases, with 13 bases between them. This CDR3 is built from 14 residues. The CDR3 coding sequence is TGCGCCAGCAGTGGGCGGGGGCAGACCGGGGAGCTGTTTTTT. Protein sequence: CASSGRGQTGELFF.

This chain links TRBV19 with TRBJ1-2; TRBD1 aligns across 10 bases. CDR1 is LNHDA, CDR2 SQIVND, per germline (reference sequence). Unmatched junction bases numbered 3, after V lost 3 bases and J lost 8 bases. The length of the CDR3 is 13 residues. CDR3 DNA sequence: TGTGCCAGTAGTATCGGACAGGGGGTCGGCTACACCTTC. Translated: CASSIGQGVGYTF.

The chain carries TRBV2 and TRBJ1-3; no firm D call. V dropped 7 bases and J dropped 0 bases, with 7 bases sitting between them. Per germline, CDR1 SNHLY and CDR2 FYNNEI. This CDR3 contains 13 residues. CDR3 amino acids: CASMVSSGNTIYF. The CDR3 DNA follows: TGTGCCAGCATGGTGAGCTCTGGAAACACCATATATTTT.

This clone was observed a single time. This rearrangement joins TRBV11-3 to TRBJ1-2; TRBD1 agrees at 7 bases. Germline V gives CDR1 SGHNT, CDR2 YENEEA. V lost 2 bases and J lost 4; bases outside the gene matches: 4. CDR3 size: 14 residues. The CDR3 loop is CASSLLGGGYGYTF. DNA for the CDR3: TGTGCCAGCAGCTTATTAGGGGGCGGCTATGGCTACACCTTC.

The CDR3 here is CASSARVQETQYF. For the CDR3, the DNA is TGTGCCAGCAGTGCCAGGGTACAAGAGACCCAGTACTTC. The genes are TRBV6-4 and TRBJ2-5; D is possibly TRBD1 (5 bases). The CDR3 consists of 13 residues. V gave up 4 bases and J gave up 2 bases, with 8 bases separating them. Germline CDR1 reads MRHNA; CDR2 reads SNTAGT.

CDR3 coding DNA: TGTGCCAGCTCCCCGGGGAGGGGTAATGAAAAACTGTTTTTT. Translation: CASSPGRGNEKLFF. This chain uses TRBV18 with TRBJ1-4; D is possibly TRBD1 (5 bases). The CDR3 is made up of 14 amino acids. V was trimmed by 6 bases and J by 4 bases, leaving 12 bases between them. Looked up from germline, CDR1 is KGHSH and CDR2 is LQKENI.